This T cell receptor (beta chain) was sequenced for a study of blood T cell repertoires in COVID-19. Across the whole study: Sources were T cells, B-cell-depleted T cells, or PBMCs; the material itself was cDNA or gDNA.

As processed by the authors: How many nucleated cells were present was estimated from reference gene primer amplification. The data were produced by immunoSEQ multiplex PCR, yet TCRdb's version contains in-frame clones alone and is incomplete. Clone size and V and J calls were adopted from that table, with D and trimming inferred from the DNA. The profile shows approximately 260,000 clones, 88% of them singletons. Seattle participants joined during active infection and were tracked over time. The CDR3 length is 14 residues. With 5 bases removed from V and 5 bases from J, the gap between germline ends came to 14 bases. Per the germline V gene, CDR1 is LNHDA and CDR2 is SQIVND (reference sequence). This clone turned up a few times.

Sequencing was carried out using peripheral blood. This receptor was identified in a woman between 65 and 79 years old with COVID-19, enrolled during active disease. The J gene is TRBJ2-3, the V gene TRBV19; tentatively, D is TRBD1 (5 bases). CDR3 DNA: TGTGCCAGTAGTTCCCTAGAAGGGGTAGATACGCAGTATTTT. Its translation is CASSSLEGVDTQYF.